This T cell receptor (beta chain) comes out of a study of T cell repertoires in cytomegalovirus infection. MiXCR, applied by TCRdb to the reads, yields one record per CDR3 protein. The data show more than 350,000 distinct CDR3 sequences, 30% to 40% seen once. On this clonotype itself: Its antigen is currently unknown. A clone one base away is much larger, so this may be a read error.

Whole-study findings and limits: In two of eight donors, the top clonotype was HLA-C-restricted CMV-specific. Based on cumulative public TCR beta family frequency, carriers of CMV plus the relevant HLA were identified.

Germline V gene sequence: CDR1 SEHNR, CDR2 FQNEAQ (reference sequence). The CDR3 extends over 12 amino acids. V was pared by 1 base and J by 6 bases, with 6 bases between. The TCR was taken from a human donor in good health (CMV status not recorded). Some clones in this sample may be carry-over from other donors' samples. Material: PBMCs. This rearrangement joins TRBV7-9 to TRBJ1-2; D gene unclear. Written as DNA, the CDR3 is TGTGCCAGCAGCTTAGTCGCGGATGGCTACACCTTC. Protein sequence: CASSLVADGYTF. Variable domain in full (rest from reference TRBV7-9 and TRBJ1-2): DTGVSQNPRHKITKRGQNVTFRCDPISEHNRLYWYRQTLGQGPEFLTYFQNEAQLEKSRLLSDRFSAERPKGSFSTLEIQRTEQGDSAMYLCASSLVADGYTFGSGTRLTVV.